This T cell receptor (beta chain) originates from a study of blood T cell repertoires in COVID-19. Background on the study: Acute and convalescent COVID-19 samples came from the United States, Italy and Spain.

Authors' analysis steps: Amplification with reference gene primers provided the estimates of nucleated cell counts. Produced via immunoSEQ multiplex PCR; TCRdb's table is partial and in-frame only. V, J and clone size were drawn from that table, and D and trimming were deduced from the DNA. The data show a few hundred thousand clones, with around 89% seen just once and around 1.1% held by the top ten. Each recovered donor of Cohort 3 presented with two negative PCRs, clearance, or symptom resolution. The CDR3 covers 15 residues. V dropped 3 bases and J dropped 6; count of bases not matched to a gene: 2. The germline V gene encodes CDR1 SEHNR and CDR2 FQNEAQ (reference sequence).

The sample taken for sequencing was PBMCs or T cells enriched from blood (not recorded which). This clonotype was sampled from a man aged 25-45 years who had recovered from COVID-19. The V call is TRBV7-9, the J call TRBJ2-1, with 13 bases matching TRBD2. The CDR3 bases are TGTGCCAGCAGCTTTAGACTAGCGGGAGGCAATGAGCAGTTCTTC. Amino acid sequence: CASSFRLAGGNEQFF.